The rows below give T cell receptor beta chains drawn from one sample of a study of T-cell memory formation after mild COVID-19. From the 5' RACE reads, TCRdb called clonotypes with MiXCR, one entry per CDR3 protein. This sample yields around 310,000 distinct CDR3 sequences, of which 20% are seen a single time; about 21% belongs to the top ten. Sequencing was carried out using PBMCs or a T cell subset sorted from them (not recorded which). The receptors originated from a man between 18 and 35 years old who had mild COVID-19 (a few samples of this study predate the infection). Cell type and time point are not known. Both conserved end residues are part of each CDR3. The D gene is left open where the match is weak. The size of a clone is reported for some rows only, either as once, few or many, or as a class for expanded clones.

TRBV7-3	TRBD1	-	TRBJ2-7	TGTGCCAGCAGCCGGACAGGGTCGCACTACGAGCAGTACTTC	CASSRTGSHYEQYF
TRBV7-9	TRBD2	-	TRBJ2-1	TGTGCCAGCAGCAAGAGCGGGGAAGGGTGGAATGAGCAGTTCTTC	CASSKSGEGWNEQFF
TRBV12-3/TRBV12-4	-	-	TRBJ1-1	TGTGCCAGCACCTGGGGGTACACTGAAGCTTTCTTT	CASTWGYTEAFF
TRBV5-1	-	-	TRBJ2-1	TGCGCCAGCAGCGCAACCAGGGTTAGCCTGTTCTTC	CASSATRVSLFF
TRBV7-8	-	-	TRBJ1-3	TGTGCCAGCAGCCCTGTACTGCGCAGTCTAGGCGCTGGAAACACCATATATTTT	CASSPVLRSLGAGNTIYF
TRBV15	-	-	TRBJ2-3	TGTGCCACCAGCAGAGATGACTCTGGGACCGCTGGAGGTACGCAGTATTTT	CATSRDDSGTAGGTQYF
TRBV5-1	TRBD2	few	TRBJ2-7	TGCGCCAGCAGCTTGAGTCGGGGGGGTTACGAGCAGTACTTC	CASSLSRGGYEQYF
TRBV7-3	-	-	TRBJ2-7	TGTGCCAGCAGCTTAAAGGCCGGCGTCGAGCAGTACTTC	CASSLKAGVEQYF
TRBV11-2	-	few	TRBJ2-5	TGTGCCAGCAGCTTAGATTTCAGGGGGGAAGAGACCCAGTACTTC	CASSLDFRGEETQYF
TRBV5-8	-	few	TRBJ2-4	TGTGCCAGCAGCTTGTCGGCAGGGGAACCCAAAAACATTCAGTACTTC	CASSLSAGEPKNIQYF
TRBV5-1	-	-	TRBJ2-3	TGCGCCAGCAAAGATTCCGATACGCAGTATTTT	CASKDSDTQYF
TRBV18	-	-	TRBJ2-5	TGTGCCAGCTCCCCGCTGGTCCTAGAGACCCAGTACTTC	CASSPLVLETQYF
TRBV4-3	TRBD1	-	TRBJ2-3	TGCGCCAGCAGCCAAGGACAGGGCCCCCGAGATACGCAGTATTTT	CASSQGQGPRDTQYF
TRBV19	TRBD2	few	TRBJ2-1	TGTGCCAGTAGTCCACTAGCGGTGATAAATGAGCAGTTCTTC	CASSPLAVINEQFF
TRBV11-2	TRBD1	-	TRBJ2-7	TGTGCCAGCTCCTCGGTGATGACAGGGATATACTTC	CASSSVMTGIYF
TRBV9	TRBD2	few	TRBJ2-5	TGTGCCAGCAGCGTAAGGGGCGGGGGGCCGGAGACCCAGTACTTC	CASSVRGGGPETQYF
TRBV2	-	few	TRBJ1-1	TGTGCCAGCAGTGATCACACCTCCGGGAACACTGAAGCTTTCTTT	CASSDHTSGNTEAFF
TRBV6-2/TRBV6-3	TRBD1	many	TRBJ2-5	TGTGCCAGCAGGCGGACAGGGCAAGAGACCCAGTACTTC	CASRRTGQETQYF
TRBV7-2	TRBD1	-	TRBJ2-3	TGTGCCAGCAGCTCTTACAGGGGGCGCAGCACAGATACGCAGTATTTT	CASSSYRGRSTDTQYF
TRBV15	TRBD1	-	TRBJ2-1	TGTGCCACCAGCAGGGTGACAGGGGGCCTTGAGCAGTTCTTC	CATSRVTGGLEQFF
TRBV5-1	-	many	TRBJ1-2	TGCGCCAGCAGCACCACAGGGAACTATGGCTACACCTTC	CASSTTGNYGYTF
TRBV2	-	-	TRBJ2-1	TGTGCCAGCAGAATAATCTACGGGACTTCCGCACAGCCGTTCTTC	CASRIIYGTSAQPFF
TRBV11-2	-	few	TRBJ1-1	TGTGCCAGCAGCTTAGTAATGTGGACTGAAGCTTTCTTT	CASSLVMWTEAFF
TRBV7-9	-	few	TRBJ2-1	TGTGCCAGCACTCTCCAACAGGGTATTGAGCAGTTCTTC	CASTLQQGIEQFF
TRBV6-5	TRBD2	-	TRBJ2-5	TGTGCCAGCACTAGCGGGGGCCGATTAGAGACCCAGTACTTC	CASTSGGRLETQYF
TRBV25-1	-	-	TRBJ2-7	TGTGCCAGCAGTGAAGCGCACGAGCAGTACTTC	CASSEAHEQYF
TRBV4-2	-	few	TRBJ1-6	TGTGCCAGCAGCCAAGGGTTGGATTCACCCCTCCACTTT	CASSQGLDSPLHF
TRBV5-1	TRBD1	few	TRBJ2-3	TGCGCCAGCAGCCCGCAGACAGGGGGAACAGATACGCAGTATTTT	CASSPQTGGTDTQYF
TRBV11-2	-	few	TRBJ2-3	TGTGCCAGCAGCTTCAGGACAGCCCTAAAAGATACGCAGTATTTT	CASSFRTALKDTQYF
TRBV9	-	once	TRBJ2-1	TGTGCCAGCAGCGTAGCCCCGGGCAGCTTCAATGAGCAGTTCTTC	CASSVAPGSFNEQFF
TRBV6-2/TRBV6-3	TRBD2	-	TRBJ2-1	TGTGCCAGCAGTTATCTTAGCGGGGGTAACAATGAGCAGTTCTTC	CASSYLSGGNNEQFF
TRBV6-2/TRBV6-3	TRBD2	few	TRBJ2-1	TGTGCCAGCAGTTACTTGCGACCCTTAGCGGGGGGGCTTAATGAGCAGTTCTTC	CASSYLRPLAGGLNEQFF
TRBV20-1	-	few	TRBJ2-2	TGCAGTGCTAAAGATCAAATTAACACCGGGGAGCTGTTTTTT	CSAKDQINTGELFF